This TCR beta chain was found in a study of T cell clones after liver transplantation. This CDR3 comprises 14 residues. Trimming cost V 4 bases and J 2 bases, with 10 bases left between them. The germline V gene has CDR1 LGHNA and CDR2 YSLEER. The data were produced by immunoSEQ multiplex PCR, yet TCRdb's version contains in-frame clones alone and is incomplete. The table lists more than 95,000 clones, 90% of them singletons. This clone showed up just a few times. This rearrangement joins TRBV4-3 to TRBJ2-3; possibly TRBD2 for D (5 bases). This TCR was recovered from a human patient who received a liver transplant. Some T cells may be supplied by the graft donor. Here the sequenced sample was CD4+ T cells from blood, taken 12 months after liver transplant. The CDR3 reads CASSPLGVTDTQYF. The CDR3 region has the DNA TGCGCCAGCAGCCCCCTCGGGGTCACAGATACGCAGTATTTT.